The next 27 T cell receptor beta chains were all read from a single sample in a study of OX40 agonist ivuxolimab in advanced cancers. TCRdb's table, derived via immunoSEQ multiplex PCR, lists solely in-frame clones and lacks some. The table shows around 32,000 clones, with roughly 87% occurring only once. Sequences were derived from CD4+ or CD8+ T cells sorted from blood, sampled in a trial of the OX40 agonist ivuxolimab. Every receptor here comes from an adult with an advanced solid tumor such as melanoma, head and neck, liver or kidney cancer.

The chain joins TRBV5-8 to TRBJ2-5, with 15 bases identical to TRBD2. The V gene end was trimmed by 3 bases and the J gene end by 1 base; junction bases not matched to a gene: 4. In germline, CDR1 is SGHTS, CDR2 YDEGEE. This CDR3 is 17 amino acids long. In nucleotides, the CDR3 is TGTGCCAGCAGCTCCGGGACTAGCGGGGGGCCCCAAGAGACCCAGTACTTC. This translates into CASSSGTSGGPQETQYF.

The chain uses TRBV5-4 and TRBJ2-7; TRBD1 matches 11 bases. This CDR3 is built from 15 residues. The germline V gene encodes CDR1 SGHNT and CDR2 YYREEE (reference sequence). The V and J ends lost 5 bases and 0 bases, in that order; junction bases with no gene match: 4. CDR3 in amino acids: CASSHGQGASYEQYF. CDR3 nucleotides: TGTGCCAGCAGTCATGGACAGGGGGCCTCCTACGAGCAGTACTTC.

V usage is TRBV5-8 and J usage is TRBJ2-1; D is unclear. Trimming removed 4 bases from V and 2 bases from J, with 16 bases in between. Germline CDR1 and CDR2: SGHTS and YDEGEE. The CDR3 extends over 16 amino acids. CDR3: CASSDDGPSPYNEQFF. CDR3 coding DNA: TGTGCCAGCAGCGACGATGGGCCTTCTCCCTACAATGAGCAGTTCTTC.

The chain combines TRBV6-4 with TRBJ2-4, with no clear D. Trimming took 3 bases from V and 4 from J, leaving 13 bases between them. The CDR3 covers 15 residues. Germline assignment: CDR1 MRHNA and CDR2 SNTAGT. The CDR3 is CASSEPRTEKNIQYF. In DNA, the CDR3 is TGTGCCAGCAGTGAACCGAGGACCGAGAAAAACATTCAGTACTTC.

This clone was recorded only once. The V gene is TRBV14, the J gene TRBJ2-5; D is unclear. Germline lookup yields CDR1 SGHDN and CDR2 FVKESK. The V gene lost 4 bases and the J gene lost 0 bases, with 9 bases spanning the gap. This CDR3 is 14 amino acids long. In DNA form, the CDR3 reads TGTGCCAGCAGCCCCCACCCGTACCAAGAGACCCAGTACTTC. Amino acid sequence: CASSPHPYQETQYF.

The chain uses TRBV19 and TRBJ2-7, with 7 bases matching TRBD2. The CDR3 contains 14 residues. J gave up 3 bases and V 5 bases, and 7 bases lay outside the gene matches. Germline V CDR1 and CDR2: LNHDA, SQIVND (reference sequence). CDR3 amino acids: CASSGAGSGYEQYF. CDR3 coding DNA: TGTGCCAGTAGTGGAGCGGGATCGGGCTACGAGCAGTACTTC.

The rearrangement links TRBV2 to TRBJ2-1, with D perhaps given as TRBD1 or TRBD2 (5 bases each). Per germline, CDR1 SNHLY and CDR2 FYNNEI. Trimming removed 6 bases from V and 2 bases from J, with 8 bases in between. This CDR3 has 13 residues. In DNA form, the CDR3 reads TGTGCCAGCAGCGGGACCACCTACAATGAGCAGTTCTTC. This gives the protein CASSGTTYNEQFF.

The CDR3 coding sequence is TGCGCCAGCAGCTCCGGACAGGGATGGGGCACAGATACGCAGTATTTT. As protein: CASSSGQGWGTDTQYF. The chain recombines TRBV10-1 with TRBJ2-3, with 8 bases aligning to TRBD1. CDR3 length: 16 residues. The V segment lost 6 bases and the J segment 1 base; nucleotides outside the gene matches: 9. The germline V gene encodes CDR1 WNHNN and CDR2 SYGVQD (reference sequence).

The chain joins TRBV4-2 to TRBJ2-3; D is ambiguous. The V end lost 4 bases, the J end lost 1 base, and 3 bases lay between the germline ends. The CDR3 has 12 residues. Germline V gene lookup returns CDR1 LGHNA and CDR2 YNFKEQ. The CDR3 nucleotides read TGTGCCAGCAGCCTGGGCACAGATACGCAGTATTTT. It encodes CASSLGTDTQYF.

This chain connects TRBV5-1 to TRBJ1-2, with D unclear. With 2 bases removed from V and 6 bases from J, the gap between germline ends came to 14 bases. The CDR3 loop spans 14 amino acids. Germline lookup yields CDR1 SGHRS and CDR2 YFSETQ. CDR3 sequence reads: CASSLQAPRDGYTF. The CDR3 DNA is TGCGCCAGCAGCTTACAAGCCCCTAGGGATGGCTACACCTTC.

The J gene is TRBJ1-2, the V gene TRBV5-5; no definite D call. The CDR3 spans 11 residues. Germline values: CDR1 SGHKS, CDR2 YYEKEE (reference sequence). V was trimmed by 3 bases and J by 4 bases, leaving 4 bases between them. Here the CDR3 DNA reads TGTGCCAGCAGCTCCCTCTATGGCTACACCTTC. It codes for CASSSLYGYTF.

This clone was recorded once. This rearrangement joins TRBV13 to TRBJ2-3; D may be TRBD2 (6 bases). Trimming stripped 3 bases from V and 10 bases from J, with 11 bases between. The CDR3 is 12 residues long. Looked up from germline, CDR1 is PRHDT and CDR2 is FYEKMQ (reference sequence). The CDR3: CASSFKGGAQYF. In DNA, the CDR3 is TGTGCCAGCAGCTTCAAGGGCGGGGCGCAGTATTTT.

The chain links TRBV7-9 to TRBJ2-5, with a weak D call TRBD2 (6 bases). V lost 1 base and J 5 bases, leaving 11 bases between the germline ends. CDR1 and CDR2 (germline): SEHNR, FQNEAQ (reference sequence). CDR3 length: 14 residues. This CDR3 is CASSLVGRDETQYF. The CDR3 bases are TGTGCCAGCAGCTTAGTGGGGCGGGACGAGACCCAGTACTTC.

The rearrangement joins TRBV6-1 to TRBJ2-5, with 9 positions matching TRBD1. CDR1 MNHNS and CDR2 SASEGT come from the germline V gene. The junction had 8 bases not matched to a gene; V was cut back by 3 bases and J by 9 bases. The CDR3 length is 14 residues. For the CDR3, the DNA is TGTGCCAGCAGTGACACAGGGGGCCCCGGGGCCCAGTACTTC. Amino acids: CASSDTGGPGAQYF.

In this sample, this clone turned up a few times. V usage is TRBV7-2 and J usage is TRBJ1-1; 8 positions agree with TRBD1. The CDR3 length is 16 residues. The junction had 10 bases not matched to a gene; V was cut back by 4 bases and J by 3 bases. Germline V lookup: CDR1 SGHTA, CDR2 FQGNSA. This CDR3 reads CASSYHSGGWDTEAFF. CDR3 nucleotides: TGTGCCAGCAGCTATCACTCAGGGGGCTGGGACACTGAAGCTTTCTTT.

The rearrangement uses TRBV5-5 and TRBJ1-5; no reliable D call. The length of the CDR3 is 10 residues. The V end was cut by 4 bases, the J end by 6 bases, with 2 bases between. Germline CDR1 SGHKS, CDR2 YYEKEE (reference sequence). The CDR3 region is CASSLQPQHF. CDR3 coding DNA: TGTGCCAGCAGCCTTCAGCCCCAGCATTTT.

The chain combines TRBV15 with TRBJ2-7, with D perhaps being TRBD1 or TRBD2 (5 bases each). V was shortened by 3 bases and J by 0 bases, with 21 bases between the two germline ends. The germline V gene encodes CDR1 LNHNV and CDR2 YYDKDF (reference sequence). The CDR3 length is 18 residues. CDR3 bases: TGTGCCACCAGCAGGGACCCCGGGACGGCGAAGAGCTCCTACGAGCAGTACTTC. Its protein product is CATSRDPGTAKSSYEQYF.

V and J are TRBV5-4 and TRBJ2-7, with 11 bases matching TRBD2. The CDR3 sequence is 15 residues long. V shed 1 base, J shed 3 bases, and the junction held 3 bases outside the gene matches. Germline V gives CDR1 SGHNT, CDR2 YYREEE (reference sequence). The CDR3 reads CASSLIAGGSYEQYF. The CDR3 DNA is TGTGCCAGCAGCTTGATAGCGGGAGGGAGCTACGAGCAGTACTTC.

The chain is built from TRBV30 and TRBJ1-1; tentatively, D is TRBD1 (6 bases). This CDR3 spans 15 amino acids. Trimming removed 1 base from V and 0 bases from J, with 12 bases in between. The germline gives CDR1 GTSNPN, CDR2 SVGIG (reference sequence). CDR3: CAWSAWQGMNTEAFF. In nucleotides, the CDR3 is TGTGCCTGGAGTGCTTGGCAGGGGATGAACACTGAAGCTTTCTTT.

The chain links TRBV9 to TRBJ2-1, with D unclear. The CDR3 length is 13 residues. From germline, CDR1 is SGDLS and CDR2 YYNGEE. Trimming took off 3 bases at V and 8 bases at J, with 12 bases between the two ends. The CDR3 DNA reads TGTGCCAGCAGCGCACGGACGCGGCATGAGCAGTTCTTC. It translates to CASSARTRHEQFF.

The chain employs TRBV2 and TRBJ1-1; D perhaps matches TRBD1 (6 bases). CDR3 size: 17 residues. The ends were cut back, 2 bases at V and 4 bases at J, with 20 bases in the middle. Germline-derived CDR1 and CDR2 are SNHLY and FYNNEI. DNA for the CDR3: TGTGCCAGCAGTGAAATCAAGGGGGTGGCTTACGGCACTGAAGCTTTCTTT. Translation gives CASSEIKGVAYGTEAFF.

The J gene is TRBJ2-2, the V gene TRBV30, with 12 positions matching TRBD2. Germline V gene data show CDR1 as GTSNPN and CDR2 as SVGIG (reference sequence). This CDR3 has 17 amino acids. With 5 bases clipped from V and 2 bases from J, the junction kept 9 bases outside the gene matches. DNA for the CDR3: TGTGCCTGGGGCCCGGGACTAGCGGGCCTCAACACCGGGGAGCTGTTTTTT. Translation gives CAWGPGLAGLNTGELFF.

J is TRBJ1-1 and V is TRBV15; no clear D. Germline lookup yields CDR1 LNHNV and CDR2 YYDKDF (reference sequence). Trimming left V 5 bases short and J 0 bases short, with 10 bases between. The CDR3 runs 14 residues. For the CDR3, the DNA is TGTGCCACCAGCCCGGAAGTCCTGAACACTGAAGCTTTCTTT. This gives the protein CATSPEVLNTEAFF.

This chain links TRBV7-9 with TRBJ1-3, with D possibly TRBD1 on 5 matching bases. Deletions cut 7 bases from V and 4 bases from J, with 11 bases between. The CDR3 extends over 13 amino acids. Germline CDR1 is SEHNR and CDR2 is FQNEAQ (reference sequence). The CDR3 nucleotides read TGTGCCAGCACCACCGGGGCCGGAAACACCATATATTTT. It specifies CASTTGAGNTIYF.

The CDR3 DNA sequence: TGTGCCAGCAGCTTAGTCCGACTAGCCGACGGGGAGCTGTTTTTT. Protein: CASSLVRLADGELFF. J is TRBJ2-2 and V is TRBV13, with 7 bases lining up with TRBD2. Looked up from germline, CDR1 is PRHDT and CDR2 is FYEKMQ (reference sequence). The CDR3 loop spans 15 amino acids. Losses at the gene ends were 1 base for V and 7 bases for J; bases not matched to a gene: 6.

The CDR3 loop reads CASSFLSATNEKLFF. The CDR3 bases are TGTGCCAGCAGTTTCCTCAGCGCAACTAATGAAAAACTGTTTTTT. The chain is built from TRBV28 and TRBJ1-4; D is undetermined. This CDR3 is 15 amino acids long. V lost 3 bases and J 0 bases, leaving 8 bases between the germline ends. Germline V gene data show CDR1 as MDHEN and CDR2 as SYDVKM.

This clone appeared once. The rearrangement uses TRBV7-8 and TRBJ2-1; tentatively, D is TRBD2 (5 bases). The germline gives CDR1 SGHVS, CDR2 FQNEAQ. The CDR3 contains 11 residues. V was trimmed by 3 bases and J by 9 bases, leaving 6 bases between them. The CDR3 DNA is TGTGCCAGCAGCTTCGGGATTGAGCAGTTCTTC. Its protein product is CASSFGIEQFF. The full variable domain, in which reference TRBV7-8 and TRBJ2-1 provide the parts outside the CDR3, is GAGVSQSPRYKVAKRGQDVALRCDPISGHVSLFWYQQALGQGPEFLTYFQNEAQLDKSGLPSDRFFAERPEGSVSTLKIQRTQQEDSAVYLCASSFGIEQFFGPGTRLTVL.